Following are 23 T cell receptor beta chains from one sample sequenced in a study of cytotoxic CD8 clonotypes in ibrutinib-treated CLL. Data came from immunoSEQ multiplex PCR; TCRdb stores just in-frame clones and leaves some out. The data show approximately 70,000 clones, with around 84% seen just once and roughly 8% held by the top ten. Material: PBMCs, obtained at disease progression, from a patient treated with ibrutinib. The source of these receptors is a human donor with chronic lymphocytic leukemia.

The chain is built from TRBV19 and TRBJ2-3; a possible D gene is TRBD2 (6 bases). CDR1 is LNHDA and CDR2 is SQIVND in the germline V gene (reference sequence). Between the trimmed V and J ends, which lost 10 bases and 1 base, there was a span of 12 bases. There are 13 residues in the CDR3. The chain's CDR3 is CATGVAGTDTQYF. Written as DNA, the CDR3 is TGTGCCACCGGTGTAGCGGGCACAGATACGCAGTATTTT.

J is TRBJ2-5 and V is TRBV6-1, with a weak D call TRBD2 (6 bases). V was clipped by 6 bases and J by 1 base, with 9 bases between them. Germline-derived CDR1 and CDR2 are MNHNS and SASEGT. The CDR3 runs 13 residues. The CDR3: CASRKTSQETQYF. CDR3 DNA sequence: TGTGCCAGCAGGAAGACTAGCCAAGAGACCCAGTACTTC.

The chain is built from TRBV7-9 and TRBJ1-4; 8 nucleotides align to TRBD1. The CDR3 runs 14 residues. The trim removed 5 bases at V and 5 bases at J, leaving 4 bases unmatched. Germline lookup yields CDR1 SEHNR and CDR2 FQNEAQ (reference sequence). CDR3 sequence (DNA): TGTGCCAGCAGCCTTCGACAGGGGAATGAAAAACTGTTTTTT. Translation gives CASSLRQGNEKLFF.

The gene calls are TRBV2 and TRBJ1-5; unclear D gene. Germline CDR1 reads SNHLY; CDR2 reads FYNNEI. This CDR3 has 14 residues. V gave up 4 bases and J gave up 3 bases, with 10 bases separating them. CDR3 loop: CASSANSYNQPQHF. The CDR3 coding sequence is TGTGCCAGCAGTGCTAACAGCTACAATCAGCCCCAGCATTTT.

This chain uses TRBV19 with TRBJ2-1, with no clear D. This CDR3 has 13 residues. Germline CDR1 LNHDA, CDR2 SQIVND (reference sequence). Trimming cost V 5 bases and J 6 bases, with 11 bases left between them. DNA for the CDR3: TGTGCCAGTAGTTGGGGTCGTGTCAATGAGCAGTTCTTC. Translating it yields CASSWGRVNEQFF.

V usage is TRBV27 and J usage is TRBJ2-1, with no clear D. V shed 5 bases and J shed 3 bases, with 14 bases lying between them. Germline V gene data show CDR1 as MNHEY and CDR2 as SMNVEV (reference sequence). The length of the CDR3 is 15 residues. CDR3 region: CASSTQQVLYNEQFF. CDR3 bases: TGTGCCAGCAGTACCCAACAAGTCCTCTACAATGAGCAGTTCTTC.

The rearrangement uses TRBV5-1 and TRBJ2-7; TRBD1 might be the D (6 bases). Germline V gives CDR1 SGHRS, CDR2 YFSETQ. V dropped 4 bases and J dropped 5 bases, with 19 bases sitting between them. There are 15 residues in the CDR3. CDR3 loop: CASSPQGTRVNEQYF. The CDR3 nucleotides read TGCGCCAGCAGCCCACAGGGAACCCGCGTCAACGAGCAGTACTTC.

The CDR3: CASSSRQGPNGYTF. The CDR3, as DNA: TGTGCCAGCAGCTCTCGACAGGGGCCAAATGGCTACACCTTC. The gene calls are TRBV9 and TRBJ1-2, with 8 bases fitting TRBD1. The CDR3 has 14 residues. Germline CDR1 reads SGDLS; CDR2 reads YYNGEE. V lost 4 bases to trimming and J lost 6 bases; unmatched junction nucleotides: 8.

The chain has TRBV5-1 and TRBJ2-7; D gene ambiguous. Trimming removed 0 bases from V and 0 bases from J, with 7 bases in between. From germline, CDR1 is SGHRS and CDR2 YFSETQ. The CDR3 totals 14 residues. The CDR3 loop is CASSLGSSSYEQYF. For the CDR3, the DNA is TGCGCCAGCAGCTTGGGGTCGAGCTCCTACGAGCAGTACTTC.

For this clone: The sample has other DNA sequences that encode this CDR3 too. This chain connects TRBV5-1 to TRBJ2-7, with 7 bases matching TRBD2. Germline CDR1 reads SGHRS; CDR2 reads YFSETQ. This CDR3 contains 14 residues. After removal of 0 bases from V and 1 base from J, the junction contained 1 base not matched to a gene. CDR3 nucleotide sequence: TGCGCCAGCAGCTTGGCGGGGGGATCCTACGAGCAGTACTTC. Translation: CASSLAGGSYEQYF.

The chain combines TRBV28 with TRBJ1-1, with TRBD1 identical over 8 bases. V shed 4 bases, J shed 0 bases, and the junction held 1 base outside the gene matches. The V gene's germline CDR1 is MDHEN and CDR2 SYDVKM. This CDR3 contains 14 residues. The CDR3 sequence: CASSSGQVNTEAFF. The CDR3 DNA sequence: TGTGCCAGCAGTTCGGGACAGGTGAACACTGAAGCTTTCTTT.

This clone was detected only a few times. The V gene is TRBV29-1, the J gene TRBJ1-1, with 8 bases fitting TRBD1. The germline V gene encodes CDR1 SQVTM and CDR2 ANQGSEA. V was clipped by 6 bases and J by 4 bases; unmatched bases: 4. The CDR3 is 12 amino acids. The CDR3 DNA sequence: TGCAGCGTAGACAGGGGATCCACTGAAGCTTTCTTT. This encodes CSVDRGSTEAFF.

This chain uses TRBV10-2 with TRBJ1-5; D is undetermined. The CDR3 has 12 residues. Per the germline V gene, CDR1 is WSHSY and CDR2 is SAAADI. Trimming left V 3 bases short and J 15 bases short, with 15 bases between. The CDR3 is CASSDQRTKVHF. The CDR3 DNA reads as TGCGCCAGCAGTGATCAGAGGACCAAGGTGCATTTT.

The chain is built from TRBV30 and TRBJ2-1; TRBD2 matches 8 bases. This CDR3 has 15 residues. V shed 4 bases, J shed 6 bases, and the junction held 11 bases outside the gene matches. CDR1 and CDR2 from the germline V gene are GTSNPN and SVGIG (reference sequence). The CDR3 sequence is CAWTKGLSGINEQFF. DNA for the CDR3: TGTGCCTGGACAAAGGGACTTAGCGGGATCAATGAGCAGTTCTTC. The full variable domain, its missing parts supplied by reference TRBV30 and TRBJ2-1, is SQTIHQWPATLVQPVGSPLSLECTVEGTSNPNLYWYRQAAGRGLQLLFYSVGIGQISSEVPQNLSASRPQDRQFILSSKKLLLSDSGFYLCAWTKGLSGINEQFFGPGTRLTVL.

This clone was observed a single time. V usage is TRBV18 and J usage is TRBJ1-1, with 9 nucleotides matching TRBD1. Looked up from germline, CDR1 is KGHSH and CDR2 is LQKENI. This CDR3 region has 15 residues. The junction had 9 bases not matched to a gene; V was cut back by 6 bases and J by 4 bases. As DNA, the CDR3 is TGTGCCAGCTCCCCCCGGGGACAGGGAGGCACTGAAGCTTTCTTT. This encodes CASSPRGQGGTEAFF.

V usage is TRBV5-1 and J usage is TRBJ2-7, with TRBD2 as a possible D gene (6 bases). V lost 4 bases and J 3 bases, leaving 11 bases between the germline ends. The CDR3 has 13 residues. Germline V gene lookup returns CDR1 SGHRS and CDR2 YFSETQ. CDR3: CASSEGLHYEQYF. The CDR3 region has the DNA TGCGCCAGCAGCGAAGGACTACACTACGAGCAGTACTTC.

This sequence joins TRBV7-3 and TRBJ2-5; 10 positions agree with TRBD1. Trimming took 2 bases from V and 4 from J; bases not matched to a gene: 1. CDR1 is SGHTA and CDR2 is FQGTGA in the germline V gene. This CDR3 comprises 14 residues. The CDR3 protein is CASSLGTGAETQYF. In DNA, the CDR3 is TGTGCCAGCAGCTTAGGGACAGGGGCAGAGACCCAGTACTTC.

The chain is built from TRBV30 and TRBJ1-1; the D is unclear. There are 14 residues in the CDR3. From germline, CDR1 is GTSNPN and CDR2 SVGIG (reference sequence). V was cut by 0 bases and J by 4 bases, with 12 bases left in between. CDR3 region: CAWSVRADGTEAFF. CDR3 sequence (DNA): TGTGCCTGGAGTGTCCGGGCAGACGGCACTGAAGCTTTCTTT.

This clone has just one count. The V gene is TRBV4-1, the J gene TRBJ1-1; 9 nucleotides align to TRBD1. This CDR3 spans 16 amino acids. The V gene's germline CDR1 is MGHRA and CDR2 YSYEKL. V shed 2 bases and J 8 bases; nucleotides not matched to a gene: 12. The CDR3 DNA follows: TGCGCCAGCAGCCAACCATTTTACCGGACAGGGGTGGAAGCTTTCTTT. This encodes CASSQPFYRTGVEAFF.

This chain connects TRBV7-8 to TRBJ2-1; D is possibly TRBD2 (6 bases). Looked up from germline, CDR1 is SGHVS and CDR2 is FQNEAQ. The CDR3 spans 16 residues. The germline V and J ends were trimmed by 2 bases and 3 bases, with 14 bases remaining between them. The DNA for the CDR3 is TGTGCCAGCAGCTTATCTACGGGGGAGAACTACAATGAGCAGTTCTTC. It is translated as CASSLSTGENYNEQFF.

This clone was seen only a few times. V and J are TRBV19 and TRBJ1-1; D gene uncertain. The germline gives CDR1 LNHDA, CDR2 SQIVND (reference sequence). V dropped 3 bases and J dropped 0 bases, with 8 bases sitting between them. The CDR3 spans 14 residues. The CDR3, as DNA: TGTGCCAGTAGTATCTATCGGGTGAACACTGAAGCTTTCTTT. It yields the protein CASSIYRVNTEAFF. Drawing the rest from reference TRBV19 and TRBJ1-1, the complete variable domain is DGGITQSPKYLFRKEGQNVTLSCEQNLNHDAMYWYRQDPGQGLRLIYYSQIVNDFQKGDIAEGYSVSREKKESFPLTVTSAQKNPTAFYLCASSIYRVNTEAFFGQGTRLTVV.

The chain couples TRBV7-9 to TRBJ1-2, with D perhaps matching TRBD1 (6 bases). V was pared by 6 bases and J by 0 bases, with 11 bases between. The CDR3 runs 14 residues. Germline CDR1 is SEHNR and CDR2 is FQNEAQ (reference sequence). CDR3 nucleotides: TGTGCCAGCAGACCAGGGGTTGCTAACTATGGCTACACCTTC. Encoded protein: CASRPGVANYGYTF.

The rearrangement joins TRBV5-6 to TRBJ1-2; weak D call: TRBD1 (5 bases). This CDR3 is built from 15 residues. V lost 4 bases, J lost 5 bases, and 18 bases lay in between. Germline CDR1 reads SGHDT; CDR2 reads YYEEEE. The CDR3 sequence: CASSGTGYKNYGYTF. CDR3 nucleotide sequence: TGTGCCAGCAGCGGTACAGGATATAAAAATTATGGCTACACCTTC.